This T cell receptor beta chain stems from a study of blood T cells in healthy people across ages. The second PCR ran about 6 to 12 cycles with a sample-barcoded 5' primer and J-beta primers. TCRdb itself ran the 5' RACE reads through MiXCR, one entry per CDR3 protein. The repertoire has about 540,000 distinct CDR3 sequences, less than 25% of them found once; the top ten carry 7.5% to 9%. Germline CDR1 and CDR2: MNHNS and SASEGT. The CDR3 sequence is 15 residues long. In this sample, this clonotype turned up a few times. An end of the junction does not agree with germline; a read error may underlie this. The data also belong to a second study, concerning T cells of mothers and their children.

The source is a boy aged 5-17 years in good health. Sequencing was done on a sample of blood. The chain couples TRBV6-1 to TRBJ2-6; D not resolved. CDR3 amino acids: CVSSEASSGANVLTF. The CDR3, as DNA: TGTGTCAGCAGTGAAGCTAGCTCTGGGGCCAACGTCCTGACTTTC.